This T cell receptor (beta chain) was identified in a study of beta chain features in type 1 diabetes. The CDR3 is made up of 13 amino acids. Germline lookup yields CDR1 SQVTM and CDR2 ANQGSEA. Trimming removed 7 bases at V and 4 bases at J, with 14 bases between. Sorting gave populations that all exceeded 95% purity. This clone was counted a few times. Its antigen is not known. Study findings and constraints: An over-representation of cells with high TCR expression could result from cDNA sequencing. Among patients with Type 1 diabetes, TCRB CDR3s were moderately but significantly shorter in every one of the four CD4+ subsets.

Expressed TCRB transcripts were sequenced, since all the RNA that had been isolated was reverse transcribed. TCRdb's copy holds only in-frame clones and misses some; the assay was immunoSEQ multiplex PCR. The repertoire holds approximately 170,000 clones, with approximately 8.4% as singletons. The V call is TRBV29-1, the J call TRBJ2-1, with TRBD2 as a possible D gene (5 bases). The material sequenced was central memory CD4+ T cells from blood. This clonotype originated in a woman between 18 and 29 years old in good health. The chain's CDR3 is CSAGISEYNEQFF. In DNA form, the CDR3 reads TGCAGCGCCGGGATCTCCGAGTACAATGAGCAGTTCTTC.